What follows is one TCR beta chain and its context. Its antigen remains unidentified. The data belong to a study of regulatory dendritic cells for organ transplantation. About the research overall: Dendritic cell cultures received LPS on day 6.

Sorted subsets were CFSE-labeled and cultured approximately 5 days with allogeneic dendritic cells. Naive CD45RA+ and memory CD45RO+ CD4+ or CD8+ T cells were FACS-sorted. With V trimmed by 2 bases and J by 8 bases, 5 bases remained unmatched. The germline V gene encodes CDR1 SGDLS and CDR2 YYNGEE. This CDR3 contains 14 residues. The assay was immunoSEQ multiplex PCR, and TCRdb's table has in-frame clones only and misses some. This sample has about 12,000 clones, with about 60% found just once. This clonotype was obtained from a human donor in good health. The sample consisted of naive CD8+ T cells from blood cultured with dendritic cells. Subset indicated: CD45RA+ naive T cells. This chain connects TRBV9 to TRBJ1-4, with TRBD1 matching 8 bases. CDR3 sequence reads: CASSVTGGYEKLFF. Here the CDR3 DNA reads TGTGCCAGCAGCGTCACAGGGGGATACGAAAAACTGTTTTTT.